This T cell receptor beta chain was profiled in a study of cytomegalovirus exposure and HLA in healthy donors. General study results and limits: Most CMV-associated TCR beta chains appeared HLA-restricted in a later analysis.

PCR amplification relied on 60 Vbeta primers (plus 13 Jbeta primers). TCRdb's table, derived via immunoSEQ multiplex PCR, lists solely in-frame clones and lacks some. The sample consists of 60,000 to 70,000 clones, about 73% of them appearing once. Of note for this clone: Its target is not known.

This sequence originates from a woman in her thirties in good health and CMV-seronegative. The material sequenced was PBMCs.

For the CDR3, the DNA is TGCAGCGTTAGACTAGCGGGGGGCACAGATACGCAGTATTTT. It is translated as CSVRLAGGTDTQYF. The V call is TRBV29-1, the J call TRBJ2-3, with 12 bases aligning to TRBD2. The CDR3 sequence is 14 residues long. The junction had 1 base not matched to a gene; V was cut back by 5 bases and J by 1 base. Per the germline V gene, CDR1 is SQVTM and CDR2 is ANQGSEA.